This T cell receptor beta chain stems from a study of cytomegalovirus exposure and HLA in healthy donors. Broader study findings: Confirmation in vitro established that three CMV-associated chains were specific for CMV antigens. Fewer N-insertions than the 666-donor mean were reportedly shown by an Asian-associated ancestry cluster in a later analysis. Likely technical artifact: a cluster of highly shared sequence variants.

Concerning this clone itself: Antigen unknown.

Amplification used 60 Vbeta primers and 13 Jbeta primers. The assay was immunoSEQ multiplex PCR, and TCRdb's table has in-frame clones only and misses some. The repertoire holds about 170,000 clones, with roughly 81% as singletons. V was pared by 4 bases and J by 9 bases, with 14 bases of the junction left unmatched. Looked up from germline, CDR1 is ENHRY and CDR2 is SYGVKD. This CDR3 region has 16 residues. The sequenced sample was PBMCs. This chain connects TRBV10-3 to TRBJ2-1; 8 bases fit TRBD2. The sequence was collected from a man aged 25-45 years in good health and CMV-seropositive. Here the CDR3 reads CAISAPGGPSSGEQFF. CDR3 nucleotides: TGTGCCATCAGTGCGCCGGGAGGGCCATCCTCGGGTGAGCAGTTCTTC.